The 14 T cell receptor beta chains below all came from one sample that was sequenced in a study of OX40 agonist ivuxolimab in advanced cancers. The table came from immunoSEQ multiplex PCR; TCRdb's copy has only in-frame clones and leaves some out. The repertoire holds 35,000 to 50,000 clones, with around 90% as singletons. Specimen: CD4+ or CD8+ T cells sorted from blood, collected in a trial of the OX40 agonist ivuxolimab. The receptors were gathered from an adult with an advanced solid tumor such as melanoma, head and neck, liver or kidney cancer.

This rearrangement joins TRBV7-9 to TRBJ2-7, with 8 positions matching TRBD1. Germline CDR1 reads SEHNR; CDR2 reads FQNEAQ (reference sequence). V was clipped by 4 bases and J by 3 bases; unmatched bases: 8. The CDR3 is 15 amino acids. The CDR3, as DNA: TGTGCCAGCAGCTCCGGACAGGGCCTTTACTACGAGCAGTACTTC. This sequence encodes CASSSGQGLYYEQYF.

The CDR3 DNA reads as TGTGCCTGGAGTGTACCGGGGTACGAGCAGTACTTC. Its translation is CAWSVPGYEQYF. V gene TRBV30 combines with J gene TRBJ2-7; maybe TRBD2 (5 bases). The length of the CDR3 is 12 residues. V lost 0 bases to trimming and J lost 4 bases, with 7 bases between them. CDR1 is GTSNPN, CDR2 SVGIG, per germline (reference sequence).

CDR3 bases: TGCGCCAGCAGCTCCCCCCGGACGGGCAATCAGCCCCAGCATTTT. Residues: CASSSPRTGNQPQHF. The chain combines TRBV4-1 with TRBJ1-5, with D uncertain. Trimming shortened V by 5 bases and J by 2 bases, and 13 bases separated the two germline ends. Per the germline V gene, CDR1 is MGHRA and CDR2 is YSYEKL. The CDR3 is made up of 15 amino acids.

This chain's CDR3 is CASSVGPGTGSIEQFF. The CDR3, as DNA: TGTGCCAGCAGCGTAGGACCAGGGACAGGGTCTATTGAGCAGTTCTTC. The rearrangement uses TRBV9 and TRBJ2-1, with 9 positions matching TRBD1. Trimming at V came to 0 bases and at J to 9 bases, leaving 10 bases not matched to a gene. This CDR3 has 16 residues. Germline lookup yields CDR1 SGDLS and CDR2 YYNGEE.

This chain connects TRBV9 to TRBJ2-5; 9 bases align to TRBD1. The ends lost 4 bases at V and 2 bases at J; junction bases unmatched: 12. The CDR3 spans 17 residues. In germline, CDR1 is SGDLS, CDR2 YYNGEE. The DNA for the CDR3 is TGTGCCAGCAGCTCACGGGGACAGGGAGCTGATCAAGAGACCCAGTACTTC. Translation gives CASSSRGQGADQETQYF. The whole variable domain, remainder taken from reference TRBV9 and TRBJ2-5, is DSGVTQTPKHLITATGQRVTLRCSPRSGDLSVYWYQQSLDQGLQFLIQYYNGEERAKGNILERFSAQQFPDLHSELNLSSLELGDSALYFCASSSRGQGADQETQYFGPGTRLLVL.

The rearrangement links TRBV28 to TRBJ2-7; D uncertain. Germline loops: CDR1 MDHEN, CDR2 SYDVKM. This CDR3 has 12 residues. Trimming pared 6 bases from V and 4 bases from J, leaving 10 bases between. The CDR3 bases are TGTGCCAGCAGCCCTAGGGTTTACGAGCAGTACTTC. Amino acids: CASSPRVYEQYF.

V gene TRBV2 combines with J gene TRBJ1-2, with D unclear. Germline lookup yields CDR1 SNHLY and CDR2 FYNNEI. The CDR3 has 12 residues. Trimming removed 3 bases from V and 7 bases from J, with 9 bases in between. CDR3 bases: TGTGCCAGCAGTGAGGCGTGGGGTGGCTACACCTTC. It specifies CASSEAWGGYTF.

Only a few counts were recorded for this clone. The V and J genes are TRBV7-2 and TRBJ1-1, with D perhaps TRBD1 (5 bases). Germline V gene lookup returns CDR1 SGHTA and CDR2 FQGNSA. Trimming stripped 5 bases from V and 1 base from J, with 8 bases between. The length of the CDR3 is 13 residues. CDR3 nucleotides: TGTGCCAGCAGCCTCGACAGGAACACTGAAGCTTTCTTT. This sequence encodes CASSLDRNTEAFF.

This clone has a single count. The gene calls are TRBV27 and TRBJ2-7; a weak D match, TRBD2 (5 bases). Germline V gene data show CDR1 as MNHEY and CDR2 as SMNVEV (reference sequence). The V and J ends lost 0 bases and 0 bases respectively, with 6 bases between them. The CDR3 has 14 residues. CDR3 protein: CASSLSGSSYEQYV. The CDR3 DNA reads as TGTGCCAGCAGTTTATCAGGGAGCTCCTACGAGCAGTACGTC.

The rearrangement joins TRBV2 to TRBJ1-1; 7 bases line up with TRBD1. Germline values: CDR1 SNHLY, CDR2 FYNNEI. V gave up 8 bases and J gave up 0 bases; unmatched junction bases: 6. CDR3 size: 14 residues. The CDR3 nucleotides are TGTGCCAGCTTCGTTGGGACAGTGAACACTGAAGCTTTCTTT. This translates into CASFVGTVNTEAFF.

This clone has a handful of counts. This rearrangement joins TRBV9 to TRBJ2-6, with 12 bases identical to TRBD1. The CDR3 spans 18 residues. V shed 0 bases and J 2 bases; nucleotides not matched to a gene: 3. CDR1 is SGDLS and CDR2 is YYNGEE in the germline V gene. CDR3 in amino acids: CASSVGGQGATGANVLTF. In nucleotides, the CDR3 is TGTGCCAGCAGCGTAGGGGGACAGGGGGCCACTGGGGCCAACGTCCTGACTTTC.

The gene calls are TRBV4-1 and TRBJ1-2; 11 bases line up with TRBD1. This CDR3 contains 15 residues. V trimming: 4 bases; J trimming: 5 bases; junction bases outside the gene matches: 6. CDR1 MGHRA and CDR2 YSYEKL come from the germline V gene. The CDR3 here is CASSPGQGAGYGYTF. As DNA, the CDR3 is TGCGCCAGCAGCCCCGGACAGGGGGCGGGATATGGCTACACCTTC.

This clone was counted once. V is TRBV28 and J is TRBJ1-6, with D possibly TRBD1 on 5 matching bases. The V gene's germline CDR1 is MDHEN and CDR2 SYDVKM. The CDR3 totals 15 residues. V gave up 3 bases and J gave up 3 bases, with 9 bases separating them. CDR3 protein: CASSFVGDYNSPLHF. DNA of the CDR3: TGTGCCAGCAGTTTCGTGGGGGACTATAATTCACCCCTCCACTTT.

This clone was detected once. This chain joins TRBV7-9 and TRBJ2-5; tentative D call: TRBD1 (6 bases). The assigned J gene may be wrong: the sequence end matches TRBJ2-7 better. This CDR3 comprises 14 residues. In germline, CDR1 is SEHNR, CDR2 FQNEAQ (reference sequence). This chain's CDR3 is CASSLDAGVYEQYF. CDR3 nucleotides: TGTGCCAGCAGCTTAGATGCAGGGGTCTACGAGCAGTACTTC.